The clone carrying this TCR beta chain was recorded only once. Its antigen remains unidentified. The source of the sample is a study of T cell responses to AZD1222 COVID-19 vaccine. Sequencing was performed with immunoSEQ multiplex PCR; in TCRdb, only in-frame clones are kept and a portion is missing. This table holds approximately 120,000 clones, about 90% found once. General study results and limits: Just six AZD1222 recipients were seropositive at baseline. Researchers report vaccine-associated CD4 TCRs spanning spike, with dominance at 160-218 and 743-854. Following two doses of AZD1222, Spike-specific TCR breadth and depth rose.

Trimming stripped 4 bases from V and 6 bases from J, with 13 bases between. This CDR3 region has 13 residues. CDR1 and CDR2 (germline): LGHNT, FRNRAP. The gene calls are TRBV12-5 and TRBJ2-7, with a weak D call TRBD2 (6 bases). Material: peripheral blood, obtained on day 0 of AZD1222 vaccination. This clonotype originated in an adult in good health. The CDR3 is CASGSWGLTEQYF. The CDR3 nucleotides are TGTGCTAGTGGTTCTTGGGGACTGACCGAGCAGTACTTC.